This TCR beta chain was profiled in a study of blood T cell repertoires in COVID-19. Turning to the study itself: The United States, Italy and Spain provided the acute and convalescent COVID-19 samples. The analysed material was cDNA or gDNA that came from T cells, B-cell-depleted T cells, or PBMCs.

Germline CDR1 is SGHNT and CDR2 is YYREEE (reference sequence). Trimming took 4 bases from V and 1 from J; bases not matched to a gene: 11. This CDR3 is built from 17 residues. In the authors' methods: Amplified reference gene primers provided the basis for estimating nucleated cell counts. Assay used: immunoSEQ multiplex PCR; TCRdb lists only in-frame clones, some missing. That table furnishes V, J and clone size, whereas the DNA furnished D and trimming. In the table there are about 58,000 clones, approximately 87% of which are singletons. This clone is deemed medium-sized. The source of this sequence is a man aged 35 to 55 with active COVID-19. Sample: peripheral blood. V gene TRBV5-4 combines with J gene TRBJ1-1, with TRBD1 matching over 9 bases. CDR3 amino acids: CASSGDRADLGNTEAFF. DNA for the CDR3: TGTGCCAGCAGCGGGGACAGGGCCGATCTAGGGAACACTGAAGCTTTCTTT. Using reference TRBV5-4 and TRBJ1-1 for the parts outside the CDR3, the full variable domain is ETGVTQSPTHLIKTRGQQVTLRCSSQSGHNTVSWYQQALGQGPQFIFQYYREEENGRGNFPPRFSGLQFPNYSSELNVNALELDDSALYLCASSGDRADLGNTEAFFGQGTRLTVV.